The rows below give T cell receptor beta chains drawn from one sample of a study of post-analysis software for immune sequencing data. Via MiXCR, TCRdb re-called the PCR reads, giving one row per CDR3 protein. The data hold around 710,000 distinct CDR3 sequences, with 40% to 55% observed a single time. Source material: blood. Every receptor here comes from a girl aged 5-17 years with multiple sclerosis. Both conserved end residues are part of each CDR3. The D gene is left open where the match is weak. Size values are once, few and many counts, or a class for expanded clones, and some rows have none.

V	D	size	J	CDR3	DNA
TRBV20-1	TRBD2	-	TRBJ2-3	CSASAGGGGTDTQYF	TGCAGTGCTAGTGCGGGCGGGGGAGGCACAGATACGCAGTATTTT
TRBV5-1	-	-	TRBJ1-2	CASSLDGGREGYTF	TGCGCCAGCAGCTTGGATGGGGGGCGCGAGGGCTACACCTTC
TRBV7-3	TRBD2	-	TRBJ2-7	CASSVDSGEQYF	TGTGCCAGCAGCGTTGATAGCGGGGAGCAGTACTTC
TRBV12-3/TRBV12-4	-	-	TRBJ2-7	CASSKDGTYEQYF	TGTGCCAGCAGCAAGGACGGAACCTACGAGCAGTACTTC
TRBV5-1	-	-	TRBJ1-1	CASSLVTGPFGVAFF	TGCGCCAGCAGCTTGGTTACGGGACCATTTGGCGTGGCTTTCTTT
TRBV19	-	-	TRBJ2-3	CASSMEDTQYF	TGTGCCAGTAGTATGGAAGATACGCAGTATTTT
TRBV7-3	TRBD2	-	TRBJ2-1	CASSPGGSGSPDNEQFF	TGTGCCAGCAGCCCCGGGGGTAGCGGGAGCCCCGACAATGAGCAGTTCTTC
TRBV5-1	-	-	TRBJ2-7	CASSLAGIGYEQYF	TGCGCCAGCAGCTTGGCAGGGATCGGGTACGAGCAGTACTTC
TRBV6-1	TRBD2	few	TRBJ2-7	CASSELPGLAGGGEQYF	TGTGCCAGCAGTGAATTACCGGGACTAGCGGGAGGTGGCGAGCAGTACTTC
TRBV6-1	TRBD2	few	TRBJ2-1	CASSVGTSGHNEQFF	TGTGCCAGCAGTGTCGGGACTAGCGGGCACAATGAGCAGTTCTTC
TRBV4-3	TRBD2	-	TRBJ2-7	CASSQEIGTSGSYEQYF	TGCGCCAGCAGCCAAGAGATAGGGACTAGCGGGTCCTACGAGCAGTACTTC
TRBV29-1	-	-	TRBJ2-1	CSVRNLQGLNEQFF	TGCAGCGTTAGAAACCTTCAGGGGTTAAATGAGCAGTTCTTC
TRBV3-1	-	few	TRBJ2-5	CASSQGAIGETQYF	TGTGCCAGCAGCCAAGGGGCGATTGGGGAGACCCAGTACTTC
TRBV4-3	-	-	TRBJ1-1	CASSRANTEAYF	TGCGCCAGCAGCCGGGCAAACACTGAAGCTTACTTT